The 6 T cell receptor beta chains in this list originate from one sample, sequenced in a study of T-cell reconstitution after alpha-beta-depleted transplantation in children. Unique molecular identifiers were incorporated during preparation of the TCRbeta library. TCRdb processed the PCR reads anew with MiXCR; each CDR3 protein has one entry. The table has roughly 610,000 distinct CDR3 sequences, about 10% seen once; the top ten hold about 4.2%. The source was PBMCs from the stem cell graft donor, collected from the stem cell graft. The receptors shown here come from a human donor who donated a stem cell graft to a child with acute myeloid leukemia.

This clonotype was detected only a few times. CDR3: CASKLLAGVNNEQFF. The CDR3 region has the DNA TGTGCCAGCAAGCTACTAGCGGGAGTGAACAATGAGCAGTTCTTC. V is TRBV27 and J is TRBJ2-1, with TRBD2 identical over 11 bases. After removal of 7 bases from V and 5 bases from J, the junction contained 7 bases not matched to a gene. Per the germline V gene, CDR1 is MNHEY and CDR2 is SMNVEV (reference sequence). CDR3 size: 15 residues.

J is TRBJ1-2 and V is TRBV7-2, with 7 bases identical to TRBD1. J gave up 10 bases and V 5 bases, and 19 bases lay outside the gene matches. The CDR3 runs to 16 residues. Germline V CDR1 and CDR2: SGHTA, FQGNSA. CDR3 residues: CASSPHKDRATGVYTF. CDR3 coding DNA: TGTGCCAGCAGCCCACATAAAGACAGGGCTACGGGTGTCTACACCTTC.

As for this clonotype: The CDR3 carries no conserved terminal phenylalanine or tryptophan, so it likely arises from a read error. V usage is TRBV12-3 or TRBV12-4 and J usage is TRBJ2-7; 10 nucleotides align to TRBD2. The V and J ends lost 6 bases and 0 bases, in that order; junction bases with no gene match: 5. The CDR3 runs 15 residues. DNA for the CDR3: TGTGCCAGCAGCCTAGCGGGAGTTCCCTCCTACGAGCAGTACTGC. It encodes CASSLAGVPSYEQYC.

This clonotype was counted only a few times. The chain employs TRBV5-1 and TRBJ2-1, with 7 positions matching TRBD1. Germline CDR1 reads SGHRS; CDR2 reads YFSETQ. Losses at the gene ends were 4 bases for V and 5 bases for J; bases not matched to a gene: 3. The CDR3 extends over 13 amino acids. DNA for the CDR3: TGCGCCAGCAGCGGGGGACAGCACAATGAGCAGTTCTTC. Its translation: CASSGGQHNEQFF. Together with reference TRBV5-1 and TRBJ2-1, the CDR3 gives the full variable domain: KAGVTQTPRYLIKTRGQQVTLSCSPISGHRSVSWYQQTPGQGLQFLFEYFSETQRNKGNFPGRFSGRQFSNSRSEMNVSTLELGDSALYLCASSGGQHNEQFFGPGTRLTVL.

CDR3 sequence reads: CASSLASGVGSYGYTF. DNA for the CDR3: TGTGCCAGCAGCTTAGCATCAGGGGTGGGAAGCTATGGCTACACCTTC. The chain carries TRBV7-6 and TRBJ1-2; possibly TRBD1 for D (6 bases). This CDR3 is built from 16 residues. Trimming cost V 0 bases and J 4 bases, with 15 bases left between them. Germline V gene lookup returns CDR1 SGHVS and CDR2 FNYEAQ.

This chain links TRBV6-2 or TRBV6-3 with TRBJ2-2, with D perhaps matching TRBD1 or TRBD2 (5 bases each). The germline V and J ends were trimmed by 0 bases and 2 bases, with 13 bases remaining between them. This CDR3 spans 17 amino acids. Germline V lookup: CDR1 MNHEY, CDR2 SVGEGT. CDR3 bases: TGTGCCAGCAGTTACTCGAGAGGGACCTACAACACCGGGGAGCTGTTTTTT. Protein: CASSYSRGTYNTGELFF.